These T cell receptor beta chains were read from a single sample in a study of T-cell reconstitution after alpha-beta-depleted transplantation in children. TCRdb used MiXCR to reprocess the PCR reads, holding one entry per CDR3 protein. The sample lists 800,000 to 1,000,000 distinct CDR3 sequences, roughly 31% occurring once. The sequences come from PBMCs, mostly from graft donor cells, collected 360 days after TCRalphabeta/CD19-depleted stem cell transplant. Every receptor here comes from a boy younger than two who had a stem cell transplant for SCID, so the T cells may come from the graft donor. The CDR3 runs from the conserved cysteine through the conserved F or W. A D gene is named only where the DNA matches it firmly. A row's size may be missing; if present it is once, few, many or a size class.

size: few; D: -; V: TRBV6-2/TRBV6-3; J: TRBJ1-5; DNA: TGTGCCAGCAGTCGAATGAGGTTTCAGCCCCAGCATTTT; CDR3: CASSRMRFQPQHF
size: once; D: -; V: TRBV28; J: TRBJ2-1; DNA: TGTGCCAGCAGTTTAGGACCAGCCGGATACAATGAGCAGTTCTTC; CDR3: CASSLGPAGYNEQFF
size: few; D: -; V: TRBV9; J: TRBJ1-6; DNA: TGTGCCAGCAGCCCCGAGGGGGGGGCGAACAATTCACCCCTCCACTTT; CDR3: CASSPEGGANNSPLHF
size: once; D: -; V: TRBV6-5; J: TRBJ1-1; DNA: TGTGCCAGCAGTTCAGCATGGGTTGTGAACACTGAAGCTTTCTTT; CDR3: CASSSAWVVNTEAFF
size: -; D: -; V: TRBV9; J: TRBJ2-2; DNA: TGTGCCAGCAGCGTAGAACAAACCGGGGAGCTGTTTTTT; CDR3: CASSVEQTGELFF
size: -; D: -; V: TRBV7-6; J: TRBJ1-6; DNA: TGTGCCAGCAGCTTAACGAGGGTCCTTAATTCACCCCTCCACTTT; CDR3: CASSLTRVLNSPLHF
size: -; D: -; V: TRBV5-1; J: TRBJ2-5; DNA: TGCGCCAGCAGCTTGGTCGAGCCACAAGAGACCCAGTACTTC; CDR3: CASSLVEPQETQYF
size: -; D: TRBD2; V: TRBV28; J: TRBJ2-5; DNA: TGTGCCAGCAGCCCAGGACTAGTGCCGATTCAAGGGCAAGAGACCCAGTACTTC; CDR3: CASSPGLVPIQGQETQYF
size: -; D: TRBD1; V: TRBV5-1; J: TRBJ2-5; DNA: TGCGCCAGCAGCTGGGGGACAGGGTTTGGTCAAGAGACCCAGTACTTC; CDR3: CASSWGTGFGQETQYF
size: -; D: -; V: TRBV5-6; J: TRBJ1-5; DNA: TGTGCCAGCAGCTTGAGGACAGTTAGCAATCAGCCCCAGCATTTT; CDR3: CASSLRTVSNQPQHF
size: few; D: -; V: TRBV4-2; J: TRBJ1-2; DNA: TGTGCCAGCAGCCAAGATCTGGCAGCCAGGGTCACCTTC; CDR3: CASSQDLAARVTF
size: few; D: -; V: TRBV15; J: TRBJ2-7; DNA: TGTGCCACCAGCAGAGAACGGACCCCCTCCTACGAGCAGTACTTC; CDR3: CATSRERTPSYEQYF
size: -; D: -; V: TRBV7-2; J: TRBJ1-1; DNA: TGTGCCAGCAGCTTAGTGTTTACAGGGCGTGAATCTGAAGCTTTCTTT; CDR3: CASSLVFTGRESEAFF
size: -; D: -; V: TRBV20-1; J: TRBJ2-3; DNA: TGCAGTGCTAGCGGGGGGCAGGGCACAGATACGCAGTATTTT; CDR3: CSASGGQGTDTQYF
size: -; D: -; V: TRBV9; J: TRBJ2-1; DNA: TGTGCCAGCAGCGTTTCTACTGCGGCCAATGAGCAGTTCTTC; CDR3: CASSVSTAANEQFF
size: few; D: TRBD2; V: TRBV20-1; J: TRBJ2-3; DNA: TGCAGTGCTAGTAGCGGGGGAGTGACAGATACGCAGTATTTT; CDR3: CSASSGGVTDTQYF
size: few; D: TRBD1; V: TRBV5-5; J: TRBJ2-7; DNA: TGTGCCAGCAGCTCTTCCGGGACAGGGCTAAACGAGCAGTACTTC; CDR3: CASSSSGTGLNEQYF
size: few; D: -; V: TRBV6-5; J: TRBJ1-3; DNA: TGTGCCAGCAAAGGGCCAGGAAACACCATATATTTT; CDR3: CASKGPGNTIYF
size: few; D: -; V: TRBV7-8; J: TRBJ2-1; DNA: TGTGCCAGCAGCTTCCGACGGGGGTGGTTATCTGGGAATGAGCAGTTCTTC; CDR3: CASSFRRGWLSGNEQFF
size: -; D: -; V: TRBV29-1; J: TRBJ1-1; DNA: TGCAGCGTTAAAAGAGGCGGAATGAACACTGAAGCTTTCTTT; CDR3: CSVKRGGMNTEAFF
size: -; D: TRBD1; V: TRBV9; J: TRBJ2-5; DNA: TGTGCCAGCACCTTCGGGCAGGGGGCTCCCCAAGAGACCCAGTACTTC; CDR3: CASTFGQGAPQETQYF
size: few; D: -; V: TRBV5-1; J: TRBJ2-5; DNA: TGCGCCAGCAGCCGGACGATCCCCCAAGAGACCCAGTACTTC; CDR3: CASSRTIPQETQYF
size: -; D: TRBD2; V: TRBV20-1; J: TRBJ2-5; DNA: TGCAGTGCTAGATCCTGGGGGCTAGCGGGGGGGCCCGGAGAGACCCAGTACTTC; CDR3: CSARSWGLAGGPGETQYF
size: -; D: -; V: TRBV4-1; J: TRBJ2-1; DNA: TGCGCCAGCAGCCAAGTAGGAGGGGGGGGACACAATGAGCAGTTCTTC; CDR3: CASSQVGGGGHNEQFF
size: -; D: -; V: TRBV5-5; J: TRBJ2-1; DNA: TGTGCCAGCAGCTTGGTGACCAATGAGCAGTTCTTC; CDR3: CASSLVTNEQFF
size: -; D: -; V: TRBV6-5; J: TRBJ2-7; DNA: TGTGCCAGCAGTTATACGACATCGCCCCTCTACGAGCAGTACTTC; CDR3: CASSYTTSPLYEQYF
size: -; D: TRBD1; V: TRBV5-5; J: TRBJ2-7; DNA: TGTGCCAGCAGCTCGACAGGGAACGGATACGAGCAGTACTTC; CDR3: CASSSTGNGYEQYF
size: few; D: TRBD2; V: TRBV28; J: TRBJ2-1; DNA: TGTGCCAGCACCCTTAGCGGGGGGTGGACCAATGAGCAGTTCTTC; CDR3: CASTLSGGWTNEQFF
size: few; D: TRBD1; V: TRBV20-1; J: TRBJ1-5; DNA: TGCAGTGCTAGAGATATAGGGGGCCGATCAGGTGCCCAGCATTTT; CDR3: CSARDIGGRSGAQHF
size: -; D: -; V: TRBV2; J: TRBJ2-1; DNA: TGTGCCAGAGCGTTCCGGGGCTACCTCGGGCCCTACAATGAGCAGTTCTTC; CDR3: CARAFRGYLGPYNEQFF
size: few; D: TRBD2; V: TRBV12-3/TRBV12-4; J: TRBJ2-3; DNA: TGTGCCAGCAGTCCCCGCGGTAGCGGGGGGGTATACACAGATACGCAGTATTTT; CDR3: CASSPRGSGGVYTDTQYF
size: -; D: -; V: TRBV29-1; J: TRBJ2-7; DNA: TGCAGCGTCCTACCCGGTTCATCCTACGAGCAGTACTTC; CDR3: CSVLPGSSYEQYF
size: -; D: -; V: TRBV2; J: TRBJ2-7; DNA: TGTGCCAGCAGTGACTGGAGCTCCTACGAGCAGTACTTC; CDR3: CASSDWSSYEQYF
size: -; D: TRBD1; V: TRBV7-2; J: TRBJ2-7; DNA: TGTGCCAGCAGCTTAGATACAACAGGGGGTTGGTACGAGCAGTACTTC; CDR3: CASSLDTTGGWYEQYF
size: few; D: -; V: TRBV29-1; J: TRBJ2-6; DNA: TGCAGCGGGACAGTCCCTGGGGCCAACGTCCTGACTTTC; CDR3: CSGTVPGANVLTF
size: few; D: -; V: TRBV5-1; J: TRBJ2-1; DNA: TGCGCCAGCAGCTTAGTGCCAAACGGTGAGCAGTTCTTC; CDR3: CASSLVPNGEQFF
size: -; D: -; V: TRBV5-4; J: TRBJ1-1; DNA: TGTGCCAGCAGCTTCTCCCCTCGGGAGAACACTGAAGCTTTCTTT; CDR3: CASSFSPRENTEAFF
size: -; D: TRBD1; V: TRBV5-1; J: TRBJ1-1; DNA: TGCGCCAGCAGCTTACCGACAGGGACGAACACTGAAGCTTTCTTT; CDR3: CASSLPTGTNTEAFF
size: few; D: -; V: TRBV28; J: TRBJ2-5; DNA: TGTGCCAGCGAACGACTCCAGGGGGGACAAGAGACCCAGTACTTC; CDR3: CASERLQGGQETQYF
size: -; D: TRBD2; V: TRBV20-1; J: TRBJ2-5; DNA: TGCAGTGCTAGAGATGACAGCGGGGGCCTCCAAGAGACCCAGTACTTC; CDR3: CSARDDSGGLQETQYF
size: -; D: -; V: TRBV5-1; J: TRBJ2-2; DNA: TGCGCCAGCAGCTTTGGACGGCGGAACACCGGGGAGCTGTTTTTT; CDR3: CASSFGRRNTGELFF
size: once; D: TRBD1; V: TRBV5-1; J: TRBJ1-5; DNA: TGCGCCAGCAGCCCGGGACAGAGGTATCAGCCCCAGCATTTT; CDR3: CASSPGQRYQPQHF
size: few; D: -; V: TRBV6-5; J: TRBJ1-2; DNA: TGTGCCAGCAGCTACTCAGGGCAGCACCGATTCTATGGCTACACCTTC; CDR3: CASSYSGQHRFYGYTF